This T cell receptor (beta chain) was captured by sequencing in a study of CD8 T cells in ankylosing spondylitis. Study-wide results and caveats: Disease-linked clones reportedly concentrated significantly in matched ankylosing spondylitis synovial fluid. Ankylosing spondylitis blood appeared to be characterized by a TCR beta motif of 8 or 9 highly homologous variants.

TCRdb processed the 5' RACE reads anew with MiXCR; each CDR3 protein has one entry. The table has about 270,000 distinct CDR3 sequences, roughly 32% seen once. This clonotype turned up a few times. Its antigen is as yet unknown. The material sequenced was blood, either unsorted or a sorted T cell fraction (not recorded which). The sequence derives from a male donor with ankylosing spondylitis or in good health (not recorded which).

Here the CDR3 DNA reads TGTGCCAGCAGCCTGGGGGGGAGAGGCTACTACAATGAGCAGTTCTTC. It specifies CASSLGGRGYYNEQFF. The rearrangement joins TRBV12-3 or TRBV12-4 to TRBJ2-1, with 7 nucleotides matching TRBD2. The junction had 11 bases not matched to a gene; V was cut back by 6 bases and J by 3 bases. The length of the CDR3 is 16 residues.